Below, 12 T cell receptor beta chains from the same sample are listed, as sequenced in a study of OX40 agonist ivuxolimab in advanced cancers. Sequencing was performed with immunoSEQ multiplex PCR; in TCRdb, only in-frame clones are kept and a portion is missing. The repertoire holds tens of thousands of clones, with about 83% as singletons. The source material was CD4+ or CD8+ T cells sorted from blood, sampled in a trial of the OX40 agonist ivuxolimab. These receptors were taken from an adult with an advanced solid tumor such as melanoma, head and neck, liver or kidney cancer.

CDR3 loop: CASSSNPGTSGHNEQFF. In DNA form, the CDR3 reads TGTGCCAGCAGCTCCAATCCCGGGACTAGCGGCCACAATGAGCAGTTCTTC. The rearrangement uses TRBV7-2 and TRBJ2-1, with TRBD2 matching 11 bases. The V segment lost 4 bases and the J segment 5 bases; nucleotides outside the gene matches: 10. The CDR3 runs 17 residues. Germline values: CDR1 SGHTA, CDR2 FQGNSA.

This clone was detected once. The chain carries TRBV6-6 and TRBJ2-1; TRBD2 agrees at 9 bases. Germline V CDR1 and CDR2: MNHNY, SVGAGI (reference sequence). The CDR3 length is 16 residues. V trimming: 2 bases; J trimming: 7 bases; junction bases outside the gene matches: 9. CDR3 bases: TGTGCCAGCAGTTACGCGGGAGGGTCTATGGAAAATGAGCAGTTCTTC. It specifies CASSYAGGSMENEQFF.

As DNA, the CDR3 is TGTGCCAGTGGACCAATTAATTCACCCCTCCACTTT. Protein product: CASGPINSPLHF. The chain combines TRBV28 with TRBJ1-6; D is unclear. This CDR3 spans 12 amino acids. In germline, CDR1 is MDHEN, CDR2 SYDVKM. Deletions cut 9 bases from V and 6 bases from J, with 9 bases between.

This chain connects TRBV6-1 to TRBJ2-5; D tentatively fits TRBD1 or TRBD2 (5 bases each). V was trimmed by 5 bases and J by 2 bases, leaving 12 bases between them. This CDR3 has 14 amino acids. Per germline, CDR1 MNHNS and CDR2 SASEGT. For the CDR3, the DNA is TGTGCCAGCAGTCCGGGGACGCCACAAGAGACCCAGTACTTC. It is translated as CASSPGTPQETQYF.

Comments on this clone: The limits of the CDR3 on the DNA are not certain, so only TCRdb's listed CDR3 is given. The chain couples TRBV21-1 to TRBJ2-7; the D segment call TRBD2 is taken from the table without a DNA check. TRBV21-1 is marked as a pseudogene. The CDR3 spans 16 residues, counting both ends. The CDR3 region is CASSRVGSGNTYEQYF.

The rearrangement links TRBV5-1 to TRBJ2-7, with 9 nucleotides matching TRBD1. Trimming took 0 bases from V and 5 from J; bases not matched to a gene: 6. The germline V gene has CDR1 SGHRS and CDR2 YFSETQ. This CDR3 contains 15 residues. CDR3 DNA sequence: TGCGCCAGCAGCTTGGTCCCGGGACAGGGACACGAGCAGTACTTC. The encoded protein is CASSLVPGQGHEQYF.

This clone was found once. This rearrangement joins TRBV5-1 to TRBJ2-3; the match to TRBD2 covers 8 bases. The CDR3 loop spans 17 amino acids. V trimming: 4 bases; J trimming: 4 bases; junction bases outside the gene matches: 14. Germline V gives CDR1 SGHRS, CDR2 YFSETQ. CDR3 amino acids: CASSQLLAGGQADTQYF. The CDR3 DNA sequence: TGCGCCAGCAGCCAATTGCTTGCGGGAGGTCAGGCAGATACGCAGTATTTT.

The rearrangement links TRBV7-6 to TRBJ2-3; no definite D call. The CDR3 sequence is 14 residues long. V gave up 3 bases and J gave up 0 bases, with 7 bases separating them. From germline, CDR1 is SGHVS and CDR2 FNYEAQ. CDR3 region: CASSLRSSTDTQYF. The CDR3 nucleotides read TGTGCCAGCAGCTTGCGATCTAGCACAGATACGCAGTATTTT.

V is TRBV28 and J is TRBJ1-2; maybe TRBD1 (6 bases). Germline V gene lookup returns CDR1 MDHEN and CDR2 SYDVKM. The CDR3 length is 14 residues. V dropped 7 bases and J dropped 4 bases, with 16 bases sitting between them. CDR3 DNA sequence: TGTGCCAGCATCCCCTCGGGGGGCCCCTATGGCTACACCTTC. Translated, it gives CASIPSGGPYGYTF.

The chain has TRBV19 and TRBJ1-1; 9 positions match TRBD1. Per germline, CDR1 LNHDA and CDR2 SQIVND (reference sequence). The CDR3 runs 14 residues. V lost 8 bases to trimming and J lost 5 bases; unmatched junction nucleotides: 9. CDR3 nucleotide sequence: TGTGCCAGTTCCGGACAGGGGAGAACGACTGAAGCTTTCTTT. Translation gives CASSGQGRTTEAFF. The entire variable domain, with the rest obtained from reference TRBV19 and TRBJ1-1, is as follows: DGGITQSPKYLFRKEGQNVTLSCEQNLNHDAMYWYRQDPGQGLRLIYYSQIVNDFQKGDIAEGYSVSREKKESFPLTVTSAQKNPTAFYLCASSGQGRTTEAFFGQGTRLTVV.

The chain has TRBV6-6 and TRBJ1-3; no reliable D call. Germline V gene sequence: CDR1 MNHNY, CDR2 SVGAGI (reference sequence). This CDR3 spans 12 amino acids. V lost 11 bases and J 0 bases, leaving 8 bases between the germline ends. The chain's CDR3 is CAVTDSGNTIYF. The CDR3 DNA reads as TGTGCCGTGACTGACTCTGGAAACACCATATATTTT.

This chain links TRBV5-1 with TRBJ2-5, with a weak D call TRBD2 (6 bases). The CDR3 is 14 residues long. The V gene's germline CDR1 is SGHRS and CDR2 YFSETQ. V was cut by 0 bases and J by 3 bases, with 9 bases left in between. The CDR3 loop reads CASSLGGRKETQYF. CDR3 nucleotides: TGCGCCAGCAGCTTGGGAGGGAGGAAAGAGACCCAGTACTTC. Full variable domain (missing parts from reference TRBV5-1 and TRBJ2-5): KAGVTQTPRYLIKTRGQQVTLSCSPISGHRSVSWYQQTPGQGLQFLFEYFSETQRNKGNFPGRFSGRQFSNSRSEMNVSTLELGDSALYLCASSLGGRKETQYFGPGTRLLVL.